The 18 T cell receptor beta chains given below trace back to one sample, sequenced in a study of CD8 T cells in ankylosing spondylitis. TCRdb re-derived calls from the 5' RACE reads in MiXCR, one entry per CDR3 protein. The sample consists of more than 250,000 distinct CDR3 sequences, around a tenth of them appearing once. Sequencing was carried out using blood, either unsorted or a sorted T cell fraction (not recorded which). The source is a female donor with ankylosing spondylitis or in good health (not recorded which).

This clonotype was picked up many times. J is TRBJ2-1 and V is TRBV7-2, with 9 bases identical to TRBD2. The length of the CDR3 is 15 residues. Germline trimming cut 1 base from V and 5 bases from J; bases unmatched to any gene: 3. Germline lookup yields CDR1 SGHTA and CDR2 FQGNSA. The CDR3 loop is CASSLERGAHNEQFF. The CDR3 nucleotides read TGTGCCAGCAGCTTAGAGCGGGGGGCGCACAATGAGCAGTTCTTC.

Many counts were recorded for this clonotype. This rearrangement joins TRBV12-3 or TRBV12-4 to TRBJ2-4, with TRBD1 as a possible D gene (6 bases). The CDR3 is 14 residues long. Trimming took off 0 bases at V and 8 bases at J, with 11 bases between the two ends. CDR3 protein: CASSLARTEDIQYF. Here the CDR3 DNA reads TGTGCCAGCAGTTTAGCTAGGACAGAGGACATTCAGTACTTC.

This clonotype appeared many times. The V call is TRBV28, the J call TRBJ1-6; weak D call: TRBD1 (6 bases). Germline-derived CDR1 and CDR2 are MDHEN and SYDVKM. V was cut by 6 bases and J by 4 bases, with 16 bases left in between. The CDR3 is 16 amino acids. As DNA, the CDR3 is TGTGCCAGCAGACCACGACAGGCCGCTTATAATTCACCCCTCCACTTT. It specifies CASRPRQAAYNSPLHF.

This clonotype occurred many times. The chain employs TRBV20-1 and TRBJ1-1; D gene ambiguous. The V gene's germline CDR1 is DFQATT and CDR2 SNEGSKA (reference sequence). The V gene lost 4 bases and the J gene lost 4 bases, with 13 bases spanning the gap. The CDR3 is 13 residues long. CDR3: CSATVRLGTEAFF. The CDR3 nucleotides are TGCAGTGCTACCGTTAGGTTGGGCACTGAAGCTTTCTTT.

The chain joins TRBV15 to TRBJ2-6; D is ambiguous. The CDR3 runs to 15 residues. V lost 1 base to trimming and J lost 1 base, with 5 bases between them. Germline V gene data show CDR1 as LNHNV and CDR2 as YYDKDF (reference sequence). For the CDR3, the DNA is TGTGCCACCAGCAGAGGGATTTCTGGGGCCAACGTCCTGACTTTC. Translated, it gives CATSRGISGANVLTF.

This clonotype was detected ten times or more. The chain joins TRBV5-1 to TRBJ1-2; 7 bases are shared with TRBD1. V was clipped by 4 bases and J by 4 bases; unmatched bases: 13. CDR3 length equals 16 residues. Per the germline V gene, CDR1 is SGHRS and CDR2 is YFSETQ. The CDR3 DNA follows: TGCGCCAGCAGCCCGCAGCCGGGACAGAAGACCTATGGCTACACCTTC. Translated, it gives CASSPQPGQKTYGYTF.

This clonotype was seen repeatedly, ten times or more. The J gene is TRBJ2-3, the V gene TRBV5-1; D gene uncertain. The CDR3 consists of 14 residues. Deletions cut 1 base from V and 4 bases from J, with 10 bases between. Per the germline V gene, CDR1 is SGHRS and CDR2 is YFSETQ. The CDR3 DNA sequence: TGCGCCAGCAGCTTGTGGGCCGGTGCAGATACGCAGTATTTT. Translation: CASSLWAGADTQYF.

This clonotype was seen repeatedly, ten times or more. The chain recombines TRBV4-3 with TRBJ1-4, with D maybe TRBD1 (5 bases). The CDR3 totals 16 residues. Germline lookup yields CDR1 LGHNA and CDR2 YSLEER. V was cut by 1 base and J by 8 bases, with 17 bases left in between. CDR3: CASSQGLGTFGEKLFF. In DNA form, the CDR3 reads TGCGCCAGCAGCCAAGGGCTTGGGACGTTCGGGGAAAAACTGTTTTTT.

Many counts were recorded for this clonotype. The chain carries TRBV24-1 and TRBJ2-1; possible D gene TRBD2, 6 bases. Germline V gene data show CDR1 as KGHDR and CDR2 as SFDVKD. The CDR3 contains 15 residues. V was cut by 7 bases and J by 8 bases, with 20 bases left in between. CDR3 coding DNA: TGTGCCACCAGCCAACCGGGACCTAGCGCATATGAGCAGTTCTTC. Its protein product is CATSQPGPSAYEQFF.

Worth noting for this clonotype: This may arise from a read error, as a much more abundant clone is one base away. The rearrangement joins TRBV6-5 to TRBJ2-1; the D call may be TRBD1 or TRBD2 (5 bases each). The CDR3 sequence is 13 residues long. V lost 2 bases to trimming and J lost 15 bases, with 17 bases between them. CDR1 MNHEY and CDR2 SVGAGI come from the germline V gene. The CDR3 DNA reads as TGTGCCAGCAGTTACGTAATGGGACGGGAATGGTTCTTC. Translated, it gives CASSYVMGREWFF.

This clonotype was seen many times. This sequence joins TRBV10-1 and TRBJ2-3, with D tentatively TRBD2 (6 bases). Trimming shortened V by 5 bases and J by 0 bases, and 12 bases separated the two germline ends. CDR1 and CDR2 from the germline V gene are WNHNN and SYGVQD (reference sequence). The CDR3 consists of 15 residues. CDR3 nucleotide sequence: TGCGCCAGCAGTAGTTGGAGGGCTAGCACAGATACGCAGTATTTT. This sequence encodes CASSSWRASTDTQYF.

For this clonotype: A read error may be the cause here, since a much bigger clone is one base away. J is TRBJ1-4 and V is TRBV6-5; D not certain. CDR1 and CDR2 (germline): MNHEY, SVGAGI. This CDR3 is built from 15 residues. The CDR3 DNA reads as TGTGCCAGCGGTTACTTGGGCGGAATTAATGAAAAACTGTTTTTT. The encoded protein is CASGYLGGINEKLFF.

This clonotype was counted ten times or more. The chain has TRBV7-2 and TRBJ2-1; 10 bases map to TRBD2. The CDR3 totals 19 residues. J gave up 0 bases and V 0 bases, and 8 bases lay outside the gene matches. Germline loops: CDR1 SGHTA, CDR2 FQGNSA. In DNA, the CDR3 is TGTGCCAGCAGCTTAGCTGGGCTAGCGGGAGTCAGCTCCTACAATGAGCAGTTCTTC. This encodes CASSLAGLAGVSSYNEQFF.

There are many counts of this clonotype. This chain links TRBV7-9 with TRBJ2-1; perhaps TRBD2 as D (5 bases). The germline CDR1 and CDR2 sequences are SEHNR and FQNEAQ (reference sequence). V was cut by 11 bases and J by 2 bases, with 16 bases left in between. The CDR3 is 14 residues long. CDR3: CAAQEGNTYNEQFF. CDR3 DNA sequence: TGTGCCGCCCAAGAGGGAAATACCTACAATGAGCAGTTCTTC.

V usage is TRBV28 and J usage is TRBJ2-2, with 8 bases lining up with TRBD2. Germline assignment: CDR1 MDHEN and CDR2 SYDVKM. CDR3 size: 16 residues. The V and J ends lost 3 bases and 2 bases, in that order; junction bases with no gene match: 5. Written as DNA, the CDR3 is TGTGCCAGCAGTTTCGGGGCGGGGGGAAACACCGGGGAGCTGTTTTTT. As protein: CASSFGAGGNTGELFF. The full variable domain, in which reference TRBV28 and TRBJ2-2 provide the parts outside the CDR3, is DVKVTQSSRYLVKRTGEKVFLECVQDMDHENMFWYRQDPGLGLRLIYFSYDVKMKEKGDIPEGYSVSREKKERFSLILESASTNQTSMYLCASSFGAGGNTGELFFGEGSRLTVL.

This clonotype was recorded many times. This chain uses TRBV5-1 with TRBJ1-2; TRBD1 is a possible D gene (6 bases). The CDR3 runs to 15 residues. Germline V gene lookup returns CDR1 SGHRS and CDR2 YFSETQ. V was cut by 6 bases and J by 4 bases, with 19 bases left in between. CDR3 bases: TGCGCCAGCACCAACCCGGGGACACTCGGCTATGGCTACACCTTC. It yields the protein CASTNPGTLGYGYTF.

This clonotype was seen repeatedly, ten times or more. The chain links TRBV28 to TRBJ1-5, with D possibly matching TRBD1 (6 bases). Germline CDR1 MDHEN, CDR2 SYDVKM. The CDR3 runs to 14 residues. Trimming removed 9 bases at V and 1 base at J, with 13 bases between. The CDR3 is CASLRGLSNQPQHF. The CDR3 DNA follows: TGTGCCAGTCTAAGGGGGTTGAGCAATCAGCCCCAGCATTTT.

This clonotype was found a few times. CDR3 sequence reads: CASPRAGDTGELFF. In DNA form, the CDR3 reads TGTGCCAGCCCTAGGGCAGGGGACACCGGGGAGCTGTTTTTT. The rearrangement joins TRBV27 to TRBJ2-2; D might be TRBD1 (6 bases). CDR3 size: 14 residues. CDR1 is MNHEY, CDR2 SMNVEV, per germline (reference sequence). With 8 bases removed from V and 3 bases from J, the gap between germline ends came to 13 bases.